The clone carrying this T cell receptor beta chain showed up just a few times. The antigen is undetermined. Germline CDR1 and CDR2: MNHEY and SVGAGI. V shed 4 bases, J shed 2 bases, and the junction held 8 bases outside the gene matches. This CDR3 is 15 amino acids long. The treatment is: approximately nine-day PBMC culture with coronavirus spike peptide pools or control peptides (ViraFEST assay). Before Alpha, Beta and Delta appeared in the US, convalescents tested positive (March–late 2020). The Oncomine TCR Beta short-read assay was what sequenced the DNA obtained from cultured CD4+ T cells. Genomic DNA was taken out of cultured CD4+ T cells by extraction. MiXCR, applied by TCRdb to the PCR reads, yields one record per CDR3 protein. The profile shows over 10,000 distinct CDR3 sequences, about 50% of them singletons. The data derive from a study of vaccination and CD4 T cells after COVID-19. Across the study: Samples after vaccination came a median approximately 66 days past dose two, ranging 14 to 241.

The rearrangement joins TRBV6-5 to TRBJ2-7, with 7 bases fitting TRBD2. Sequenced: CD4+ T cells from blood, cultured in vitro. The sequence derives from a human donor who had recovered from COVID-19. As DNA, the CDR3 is TGTGCCAGCAGTTCTACGACGGGAGGTACCTACGAGCAGTACTTC. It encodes CASSSTTGGTYEQYF.